This T cell receptor (beta chain) was captured by sequencing in a study of regulatory T cells in long-lasting Graves disease. This clonotype was recorded at least ten times. iRepertoire HTBI primers and Arm-PCR of CDR3 regions built TCR beta libraries. MiXCR, run by TCRdb on the multiplex PCR reads, gives a single entry per CDR3 protein. The table includes a few hundred thousand distinct CDR3 sequences, 15% detected once. The time point: newly diagnosed GD, antithyroid drugs for less than 3 months. From RNA extracted from PBMCs, the TCR library was made. J gave up 3 bases and V 5 bases, and 7 bases lay outside the gene matches. The CDR3 is made up of 15 amino acids. Germline CDR1 is SGHDT and CDR2 is YYEEEE. These data are also associated with another study on T cells in Graves' hyperthyroidism and ophthalmopathy.

The chain couples TRBV5-6 to TRBJ2-3; 9 bases agree with TRBD1. The source is a woman in her thirties or forties with Graves disease. Sample: peripheral blood mononuclear cells (PBMCs), taken at new diagnosis, from a patient treated with antithyroid drugs. CDR3 sequence: CASSSQGALTDTQYF. The CDR3 DNA is TGTGCCAGCAGTTCACAGGGGGCGCTTACAGATACGCAGTATTTT.